What follows are 6 T cell receptor beta chains derived from one specimen sequenced in a study of blood T cells in healthy people across ages (dated by TCRdb to the mid-2010s). The library was generated by 5' RACE. Sequencer: Illumina HiSeq 2500. A second roughly 6 to 12 cycle PCR used a sample-barcoded 5' primer and a J-beta primer mix. Clones were called with MiXCR by TCRdb after fastp trimmed the public reads at Q25, and only in-frame beta chains were retained. Each CDR3 protein appears once, grouped with its most common genes and DNA. In this sample the table shows over a million distinct CDR3 sequences, 59% of which occur a single time. 6.7% of the sample belongs to the ten largest clones. The sequenced sample consisted of blood. Source of these receptors: a man aged 18 to 35 in good health.

This chain joins TRBV2 and TRBJ2-3, with D perhaps TRBD1 (6 bases). V was pared by 7 bases and J by 1 base, with 9 bases between. Germline V lookup: CDR1 SNHLY, CDR2 FYNNEI. The CDR3 is made up of 13 amino acids. DNA of the CDR3: TGTGCCAGCAAGTGGACAGGCACAGATACGCAGTATTTT. This translates into CASKWTGTDTQYF.

V and J are TRBV29-1 and TRBJ2-1; 8 positions match TRBD2. This CDR3 spans 14 amino acids. Germline values: CDR1 SQVTM, CDR2 ANQGSEA. The CDR3 nucleotides read TGCACCCAGGGGCCAGCGGGGGCCAGGAATGAGCAGTTCTTC. Residues: CTQGPAGARNEQFF.

This clonotype has just one count. The CDR3 coding sequence is TGCAGTGCCCCTGGGGACCCTAGCACAGATACGCAGTATTTT. Encoded protein: CSAPGDPSTDTQYF. The chain joins TRBV20-1 to TRBJ2-3; perhaps D is TRBD1 or TRBD2 (5 bases each). V was shortened by 6 bases and J by 0 bases, with 13 bases between the two germline ends. CDR3 size: 14 residues. Germline assignment: CDR1 DFQATT and CDR2 SNEGSKA (reference sequence).

The chain employs TRBV20-1 and TRBJ1-2; maybe TRBD1 (6 bases). The CDR3 spans 15 residues. Germline V gene lookup returns CDR1 DFQATT and CDR2 SNEGSKA (reference sequence). The germline V and J ends were trimmed by 5 bases and 3 bases, with 19 bases remaining between them. As DNA, the CDR3 is TGCAGTGCTGAAGGACCCGGGGGGCGCGACTATGGCTACACCTTC. Protein sequence: CSAEGPGGRDYGYTF.

V and J are TRBV29-1 and TRBJ1-2; 7 bases are a match to TRBD1. The CDR3 is made up of 13 amino acids. J was trimmed by 4 bases and V by 6 bases; bases with no gene match: 8. The germline V gene encodes CDR1 SQVTM and CDR2 ANQGSEA. The chain's CDR3 is CSVKMTGSYGYTF. The DNA of the CDR3 is TGCAGCGTGAAAATGACAGGGAGCTATGGCTACACCTTC.

V is TRBV20-1 and J is TRBJ1-5, with 11 bases matching TRBD1. Germline V lookup: CDR1 DFQATT, CDR2 SNEGSKA (reference sequence). V lost 4 bases to trimming and J lost 6 bases; unmatched junction nucleotides: 8. This CDR3 has 15 residues. CDR3 sequence (DNA): TGCAGTGCTACCCCGGACAGGGGGCGCGCTCAGCCCCAGCATTTT. It encodes CSATPDRGRAQPQHF.